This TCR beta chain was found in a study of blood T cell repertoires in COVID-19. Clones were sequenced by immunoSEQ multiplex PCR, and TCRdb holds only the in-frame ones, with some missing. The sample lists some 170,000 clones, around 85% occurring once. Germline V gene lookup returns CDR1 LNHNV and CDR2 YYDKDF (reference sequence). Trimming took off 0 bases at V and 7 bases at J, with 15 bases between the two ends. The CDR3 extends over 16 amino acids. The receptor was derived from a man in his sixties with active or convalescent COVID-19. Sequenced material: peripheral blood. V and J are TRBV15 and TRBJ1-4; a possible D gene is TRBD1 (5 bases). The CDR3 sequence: CATSRDADTVGEKLFF. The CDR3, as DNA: TGTGCCACCAGCAGAGATGCGGACACCGTCGGTGAAAAACTGTTTTTT.